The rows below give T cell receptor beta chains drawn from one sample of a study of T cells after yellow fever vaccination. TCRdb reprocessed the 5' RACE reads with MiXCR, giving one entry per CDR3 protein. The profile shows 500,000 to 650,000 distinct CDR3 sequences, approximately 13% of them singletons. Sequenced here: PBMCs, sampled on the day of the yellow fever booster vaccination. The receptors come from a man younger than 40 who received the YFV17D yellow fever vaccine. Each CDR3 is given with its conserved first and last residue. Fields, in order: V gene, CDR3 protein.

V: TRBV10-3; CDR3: CAISAQDQETQYF
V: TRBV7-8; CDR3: CASSLAQGAKETQYF
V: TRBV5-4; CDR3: CAGGTDTQYF
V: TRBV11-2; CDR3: CASSLGIGTSGYNEQFF
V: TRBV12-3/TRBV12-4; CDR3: CASSSRQGLNTEAFF
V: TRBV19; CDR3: CASSTGDEQFF
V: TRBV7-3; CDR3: CASSLIVGSTDTQYF
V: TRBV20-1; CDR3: CSARRAAGGFNEQFF
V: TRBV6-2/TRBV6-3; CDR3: CASSYGTGELFF
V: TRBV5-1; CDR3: CASSHTYRLAGGDEQYF
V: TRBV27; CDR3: CASSPRTSNGETQYF
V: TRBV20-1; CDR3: CSAKQGAGNIQYF
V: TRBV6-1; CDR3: CASSEVTGGTSNQPQHF
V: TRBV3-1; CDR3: CASSQAPSPAIQYF
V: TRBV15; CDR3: CATSRDWGSKAFF
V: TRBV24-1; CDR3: CATSDFPDYGYTF
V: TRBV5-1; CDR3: CASSLVVLVKGNNSYNEQFF
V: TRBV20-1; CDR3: CSALATAYEQYF
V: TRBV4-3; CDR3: CASSQALGNTEAFF
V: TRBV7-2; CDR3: CASSQQWVGANVLTF
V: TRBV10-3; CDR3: CAIQRFNIDTQYF
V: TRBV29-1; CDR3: CSVEVQDGAQYF
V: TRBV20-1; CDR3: CSASPRQGGETQYF
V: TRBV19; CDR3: CASTPQPGFPNEQFF
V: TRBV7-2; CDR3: CASSPHEGGIGEQFF
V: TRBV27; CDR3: CASSLSVGGQETQYF
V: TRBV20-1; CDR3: CSASSPSLEQYF
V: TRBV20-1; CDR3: CSARATGTGASAQYF
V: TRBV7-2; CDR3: CASSYSLEEAFF
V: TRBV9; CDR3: CASSVVGHPYSTDTQYF
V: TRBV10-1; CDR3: CASSEGPGPQHF
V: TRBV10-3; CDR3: CAISESTGRRAFF
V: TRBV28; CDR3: CASSDAGTVGTQYF
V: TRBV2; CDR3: CAGLWGNEQFF
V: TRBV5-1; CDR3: CASSSRSKLNNEQFF
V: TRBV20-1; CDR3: CSARERISGTSGRNEQFF
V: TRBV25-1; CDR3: CASSEPHGAREDTQYF
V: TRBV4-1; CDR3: CASSRSTTTQYF
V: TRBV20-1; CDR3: CSARDPAYGYTF
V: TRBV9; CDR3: CASSVDGPGVYNEQFF
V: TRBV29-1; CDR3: CSVVRGVDKNIQYF
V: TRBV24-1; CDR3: CATSDPTSGHRIDEQFF
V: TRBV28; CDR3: CASSLSLGQGYSYTF
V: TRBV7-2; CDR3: CASIPPGALNTGELFF
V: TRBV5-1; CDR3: CASPGGNSPLHF
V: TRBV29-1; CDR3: CSGGGAGNEQFF
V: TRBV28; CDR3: CASSTPEGASDTQYF
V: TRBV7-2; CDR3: CASSLQIAGGGNEQFF
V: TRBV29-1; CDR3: CSVAQTNEQFF
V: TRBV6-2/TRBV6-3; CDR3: CASSYDREQYF
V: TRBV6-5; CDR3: CASSYSENTEAFF
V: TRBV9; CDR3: CASSVGRTTQGGYTF
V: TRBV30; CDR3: CAWTAGTGVGYTF
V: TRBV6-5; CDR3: CASSYRGGDQPQHF